These 19 T cell receptor beta chains share one sample of origin, sequenced in a study of CD8+CD57+ T cells in acquired aplastic anemia. Flow cytometry had shown expanded CD8+CD57+ cells in the patients chosen for sequencing. The use of genomic DNA as template underpinned the TCR beta VDJ and CDR3 profiling. Via MiXCR, TCRdb re-called the reads, giving one row per CDR3 protein. The sample carries approximately 160,000 distinct CDR3 sequences, around 43% recorded once. Sequences were obtained from sorted CD4+, CD8+, or CD8+CD57+ T cells (not recorded which) from PBMCs. Receptors originate from a human donor with aplastic anemia.

The DNA for the CDR3 is TGTGCCAGCAGCCCGAGGACAGGAGGGGAGCTGTTTTTT. The encoded protein is CASSPRTGGELFF. The V and J genes are TRBV12-3 or TRBV12-4 and TRBJ2-2; TRBD1 aligns across 7 bases. The CDR3 loop spans 13 amino acids. V lost 6 bases to trimming and J lost 8 bases; unmatched junction nucleotides: 6.

This clonotype was recorded many times. The V gene is TRBV20-1, the J gene TRBJ1-2, with a possible D match to TRBD1 (5 bases). Germline V CDR1 and CDR2: DFQATT, SNEGSKA (reference sequence). The V gene lost 3 bases and the J gene lost 0 bases, with 11 bases spanning the gap. This CDR3 is 14 amino acids long. The CDR3 coding sequence is TGCAGTGCTAGCCCCGGGGGAACTAACTATGGCTACACCTTC. This sequence encodes CSASPGGTNYGYTF.

The chain recombines TRBV29-1 with TRBJ2-2; TRBD1 is a possible D gene (6 bases). CDR1 and CDR2 from the germline V gene are SQVTM and ANQGSEA. The length of the CDR3 is 14 residues. Trimming removed 5 bases at V and 4 bases at J, with 14 bases between. DNA of the CDR3: TGCAGCGTTAGGGCAGGGGCGGGCACCGGGGAGCTGTTTTTT. Protein: CSVRAGAGTGELFF.

As to this clonotype: A much larger clone lies a single base off, so this may be a read error. The V call is TRBV28, the J call TRBJ2-3; 8 nucleotides match TRBD1. Germline V gene data show CDR1 as MDHEN and CDR2 as SYDVKM. Trimming at V came to 5 bases and at J to 2 bases, leaving 9 bases not matched to a gene. The CDR3 sequence is 16 residues long. CDR3 in amino acids: CASSPIGQGDTDTQYF. The CDR3 DNA reads TGTGCCAGCAGTCCAATAGGACAGGGAGACACAGATACGCAGTATTTT.

The count of this clonotype is one. Since a much larger clone is just one base distant, this may be a read error. This sequence joins TRBV4-3 and TRBJ2-5; D call uncertain. CDR3 length: 13 residues. The germline V gene has CDR1 LGHNA and CDR2 YSLEER. The CDR3 loop is CANSQDTKETQYF. The CDR3 DNA reads as TGCGCCAACAGCCAAGATACCAAAGAGACCCAGTACTTC.

This chain links TRBV29-1 with TRBJ2-7; the D call may be TRBD1 or TRBD2 (5 bases each). The CDR3 covers 12 residues. V was cut by 6 bases and J by 2 bases, with 11 bases left in between. In germline, CDR1 is SQVTM, CDR2 ANQGSEA. DNA of the CDR3: TGCAGCGTGGGGGACCCTGCCTACGAGCAGTACTTC. It is translated as CSVGDPAYEQYF.

Points on this clonotype: Given a much more abundant clone one base away, this may be a read error. The V call is TRBV4-1, the J call TRBJ2-1, with D perhaps TRBD1 or TRBD2 (7 bases each). The CDR3 sequence is 15 residues long. Germline lookup yields CDR1 MGHRA and CDR2 YSYEKL. In nucleotides, the CDR3 is TGCGCCAGCAGTCGACAGGGAGGGTCCTACAATGAGCAGTCCTTC. Protein sequence: CASSRQGGSYNEQSF.

The chain combines TRBV7-9 with TRBJ2-7; TRBD1 matches at 8 bases. This CDR3 has 14 residues. V trimming: 1 base; J trimming: 7 bases; junction bases outside the gene matches: 6. From germline, CDR1 is SEHNR and CDR2 FQNEAQ (reference sequence). The CDR3 DNA sequence: TGTGCCAGCAGCTTAGGACAGGGGAACGGGGAGCAGTACTTC. It codes for CASSLGQGNGEQYF.

Concerning this clonotype itself: The junction does not match germline at one end; this may be a read error. This chain links TRBV3-1 with TRBJ1-4, with 7 bases lining up with TRBD1. This CDR3 region has 14 residues. Germline CDR1 LGHDT, CDR2 YNNKEL (reference sequence). CDR3 sequence: CASSRLDRNEELFF. CDR3 coding DNA: TGTGCCAGCAGCCGATTGGACAGGAATGAAGAACTGTTTTTT.

The table lists this clonotype with many counts. J is TRBJ1-4 and V is TRBV19, with 12 bases lining up with TRBD1. CDR3 size: 19 residues. J was trimmed by 0 bases and V by 8 bases; bases with no gene match: 13. Germline loops: CDR1 LNHDA, CDR2 SQIVND (reference sequence). CDR3 nucleotides: TGTGCCAGTTCCCTCCGGGACAGGGGGCGATTTTCAACTAATGAAAAACTGTTTTTT. This codes for CASSLRDRGRFSTNEKLFF.

This clonotype was seen a handful of times. This chain connects TRBV24-1 to TRBJ1-1, with 8 bases identical to TRBD1. Trimming took 4 bases from V and 6 from J; bases not matched to a gene: 9. Per germline, CDR1 KGHDR and CDR2 SFDVKD. CDR3 length: 15 amino acids. The chain's CDR3 is CATSDPGQGRSEAFF. The DNA for the CDR3 is TGTGCCACCAGTGACCCTGGACAGGGAAGGTCTGAAGCTTTCTTT.

The genes are TRBV7-2 and TRBJ2-5; the D is unclear. This CDR3 spans 14 amino acids. Trimming cost V 1 base and J 5 bases, with 11 bases left between them. CDR1 is SGHTA and CDR2 is FQGNSA in the germline V gene. The CDR3 coding sequence is TGTGCCAGCAGCTTAGGGCAGTCTAAGGAGACCCAGTACTTC. Translating gives CASSLGQSKETQYF.

The sample holds many counts of this clonotype. This sequence joins TRBV6-1 and TRBJ1-2, with D maybe TRBD1 (5 bases). V lost 7 bases and J lost 4, with 22 bases in between. Looked up from germline, CDR1 is MNHNS and CDR2 is SASEGT. This CDR3 is 16 amino acids long. The CDR3 region is CASKTINGRGIYGYTF. CDR3 bases: TGTGCCAGCAAGACGATTAATGGGAGGGGAATCTATGGCTACACCTTC.

J is TRBJ2-7 and V is TRBV2; 7 nucleotides align to TRBD2. The CDR3 length is 13 residues. The J segment lost 2 bases and the V segment lost 6 bases, leaving 4 bases of the junction unmatched. Germline loops: CDR1 SNHLY, CDR2 FYNNEI. The CDR3 bases are TGTGCCAGCAGGGGAGGGGCGCCCTACGAGCAGTACTTC. Protein sequence: CASRGGAPYEQYF.

This clonotype was counted many times. The chain combines TRBV2 with TRBJ1-5; tentatively, D is TRBD1 (6 bases). V was pared by 6 bases and J by 5 bases, with 17 bases between. The CDR3 runs 15 residues. Germline CDR1 and CDR2: SNHLY and FYNNEI. In nucleotides, the CDR3 is TGTGCCAGCAGCTTTCGGAACAGGGACCATCAGCCCCAGCATTTT. The encoded protein is CASSFRNRDHQPQHF.

This clonotype was found a few times. Given a much more abundant clone one base away, this may be a read error. The J gene is TRBJ1-2, the V gene TRBV7-2; D is perhaps TRBD1 (6 bases). This CDR3 comprises 12 residues. The germline V gene encodes CDR1 SGHTA and CDR2 FQGNSA. The germline V and J ends were trimmed by 7 bases and 6 bases, with 12 bases remaining between them. The CDR3 DNA is TGTGCCAGCATCTCCCACAGGGATGGCTACACCTTC. The encoded protein is CASISHRDGYTF.

At least ten counts were recorded for this clonotype. This sequence joins TRBV6-1 and TRBJ2-5; TRBD1 agrees at 8 bases. This CDR3 contains 15 residues. V was clipped by 11 bases and J by 5 bases; unmatched bases: 16. Germline values: CDR1 MNHNS, CDR2 SASEGT. The CDR3 sequence: CASWDRSASGETQYF. DNA for the CDR3: TGTGCCTCCTGGGACAGGTCCGCGTCAGGGGAGACCCAGTACTTC.

The chain recombines TRBV4-3 with TRBJ2-5; D not resolved. CDR3 size: 15 residues. Per the germline V gene, CDR1 is LGHNA and CDR2 is YSLEER. V lost 1 base and J 2 bases, leaving 11 bases between the germline ends. In DNA form, the CDR3 reads TGCGCCAGCAGCCAAGTGTTTCTTCCGCAAGAGACCCAGTACTTC. As protein: CASSQVFLPQETQYF.

The rearrangement links TRBV6-2 or TRBV6-3 to TRBJ2-1, with 15 bases that match TRBD2. The CDR3 contains 17 residues. CDR1 MNHEY and CDR2 SVGEGT come from the germline V gene. V was pared by 0 bases and J by 10 bases, with 7 bases of the junction left unmatched. CDR3 protein: CASSYSRTSGGAEEQFF. CDR3 DNA: TGTGCCAGCAGTTACTCCCGGACTAGCGGGGGGGCCGAGGAGCAGTTCTTC.